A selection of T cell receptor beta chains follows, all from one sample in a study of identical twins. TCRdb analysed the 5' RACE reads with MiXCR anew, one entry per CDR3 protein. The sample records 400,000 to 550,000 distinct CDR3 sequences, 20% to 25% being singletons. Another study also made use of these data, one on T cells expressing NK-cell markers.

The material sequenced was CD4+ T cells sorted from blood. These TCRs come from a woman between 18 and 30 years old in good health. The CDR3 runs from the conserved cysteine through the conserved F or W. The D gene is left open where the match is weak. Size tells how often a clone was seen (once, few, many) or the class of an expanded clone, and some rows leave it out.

TGTGCCAGCAGCCCGACCGGGACAGCTCGCACAGATACGCAGTATTTT	CASSPTGTARTDTQYF	TRBJ2-3	TRBV14	TRBD1	few
TGTGCCAGCAGTTGGACGGGTTGGACTGAAGCTTTCTTT	CASSWTGWTEAFF	TRBJ1-1	TRBV12-3/TRBV12-4	.	.
TGTGCCTGGAGTGTTAGCACAGATACGCAGTATTTT	CAWSVSTDTQYF	TRBJ2-3	TRBV30	.	few
TGCAGCGTTGAAGGGACGACTCCCTACAATGAGCAGTTCTTC	CSVEGTTPYNEQFF	TRBJ2-1	TRBV29-1	.	.
TGTGCCAGCAGCACCTCCGGGTCCTATTTCTACGAGCAGTACTTC	CASSTSGSYFYEQYF	TRBJ2-7	TRBV7-9	.	.
TGCAGTGCTAGTGACGAGCCGCGAGGGTACGAGCAGTACTTC	CSASDEPRGYEQYF	TRBJ2-7	TRBV20-1	.	.
TGTGCCAGCAGTGTCGGACTAGCGGGGTTAAATGAGCAGTTCTTC	CASSVGLAGLNEQFF	TRBJ2-1	TRBV5-5	TRBD2	many
TGCGCCAGCGGAACCCTAGCGGACAATGAGCAGTTCTTC	CASGTLADNEQFF	TRBJ2-1	TRBV5-1	TRBD2	few
TGTGCCAGCAGTTTAGGGACAGCAATCTACGAGCAGTACTTC	CASSLGTAIYEQYF	TRBJ2-7	TRBV12-3/TRBV12-4	.	many
TGTGCCACCCGACCACGGACAGGGGCTGGCTACACCTTC	CATRPRTGAGYTF	TRBJ1-2	TRBV12-3/TRBV12-4	TRBD1	.
TGTGCCCTTGGTCGGGTTTCAGATACGCAGTATTTT	CALGRVSDTQYF	TRBJ2-3	TRBV7-9	.	.
TGCGCCAGCAGCTTGGGCGAAAGCTCCTACGAGCAGTACTTC	CASSLGESSYEQYF	TRBJ2-7	TRBV5-1	.	many
TGTGCCAGCTCACCTGGCTTCGAGACAGGAAGGGATACGGTACGATACGAGCAGTACTTC	CASSPGFETGRDTVRYEQYF	TRBJ2-7	TRBV18	.	few
TGTGCCAGCAGCCAGACAGGGGTGAGGGCCGGGGAGCTGTTTTTT	CASSQTGVRAGELFF	TRBJ2-2	TRBV12-3/TRBV12-4	TRBD1	.
TGTGCCAGCGGTAGCGGGATGAATACGCAGTATTTT	CASGSGMNTQYF	TRBJ2-3	TRBV7-6	TRBD2	few
TGCAGTGCTAGACTCCAGGGGGCGTCTGGCGGGGAGCTGTTTTTT	CSARLQGASGGELFF	TRBJ2-2	TRBV20-1	TRBD1	.
TGTGCCAGCACTCAGGACCGCCAGCAGACCCAGTACTTC	CASTQDRQQTQYF	TRBJ2-5	TRBV2	.	.
TGCGCCAGCAGCCAAGGGACCTCCAGCTCCTACAATGAGCAGTTCTTC	CASSQGTSSSYNEQFF	TRBJ2-1	TRBV5-1	.	few
TGTGCTAGTGGTTTGGAGACCCAGTACTTC	CASGLETQYF	TRBJ2-5	TRBV12-5	.	.
TGTGCCACTAACGGACAGGGAAGCACTGAAGCTTTCTTT	CATNGQGSTEAFF	TRBJ1-1	TRBV6-1	TRBD1	few
TGTGCCAGCAGCGCATCCGGGACAGGGTGGTATGAGACCCAGTACTTC	CASSASGTGWYETQYF	TRBJ2-5	TRBV7-3	TRBD1	.
TGTGCCAGCAGTTTAGCGCTGGGTAGCGGGAGGGCCGCCGGGGAGCTGTTTTTT	CASSLALGSGRAAGELFF	TRBJ2-2	TRBV12-3/TRBV12-4	TRBD2	.
TGTGCCAGCAGCCCAATGGCCTTTAATGAGCAGTTCTTC	CASSPMAFNEQFF	TRBJ2-1	TRBV7-2	.	.
TGTGCCAGCAGCTTCTGGGGCTCCACTGAAGCTTTCTTT	CASSFWGSTEAFF	TRBJ1-1	TRBV7-9	.	.
TGTGCCAGCAGCTCAGCCGGTTCGGGGGCCTACAATGAGCAGTTCTTC	CASSSAGSGAYNEQFF	TRBJ2-1	TRBV11-3	.	few
TGTGCCAGCAGTTATACGGTCGTTCTGGTCTACAATGAGCAGTTCTTC	CASSYTVVLVYNEQFF	TRBJ2-1	TRBV6-5	.	.
TGCGCCAGCAGCTTGGGAGCGGGATCAAGAGAGCAGTTCTTC	CASSLGAGSREQFF	TRBJ2-1	TRBV5-1	TRBD2	.
TGTGCCAGCAGTCCCCGCCCACAGATCAGAGCCGATACGCAGTATTTT	CASSPRPQIRADTQYF	TRBJ2-3	TRBV12-3/TRBV12-4	.	.
TGTGCCAGCAGCCAAAGGGCAGTGGGTCAGCCCCAGCATTTT	CASSQRAVGQPQHF	TRBJ1-5	TRBV3-1	.	few
TGCGCCAGCCGTCGGGACAGGGAAGGATATTTT	CASRRDREGYF	TRBJ2-3	TRBV5-1	TRBD1	.
TGCAGTGCTGGAAGGAGTTTTGGCTACACCTTC	CSAGRSFGYTF	TRBJ1-2	TRBV20-1	.	few
TGTGCCAGCAGATCGGGCATGAACACTGAAGCTTTCTTT	CASRSGMNTEAFF	TRBJ1-1	TRBV6-1	.	.
TGCGCCAGCAGTGGATCTACCCCACCTTATACGCAGTATTTT	CASSGSTPPYTQYF	TRBJ2-3	TRBV10-1	.	.
TGTGCCAGCAGTTCCCTTATCACAAATATAGCAAATGAGCAGTTCTTC	CASSSLITNIANEQFF	TRBJ2-1	TRBV12-3/TRBV12-4	.	few
TGTGCCAGCAGCCCCTCAAATAGCGGGGGAGAGACCCAGTACTTC	CASSPSNSGGETQYF	TRBJ2-5	TRBV5-5	TRBD2	.
TGTGCCAGCAGCCTACAGACAGGGATCGGCTACACCTTC	CASSLQTGIGYTF	TRBJ1-2	TRBV7-6	TRBD1	.
TGTGCCAGCAGCTTGGTTTGGGGCCATAGCAATCAGCCCCAGCATTTT	CASSLVWGHSNQPQHF	TRBJ1-5	TRBV5-5	.	few
TGTGCCAGCAGCTCCGCTAGCGGGGGGACAGATACGCAGTATTTT	CASSSASGGTDTQYF	TRBJ2-3	TRBV7-3	TRBD2	.
TGTGCCAGCAGCCCAACCGGCTACACGAACACCGGGGAGCTGTTTTTT	CASSPTGYTNTGELFF	TRBJ2-2	TRBV5-6	.	.
TGCAGCGTTGTGGGCGGCACGAACACCGGGGAGCTGTTTTTT	CSVVGGTNTGELFF	TRBJ2-2	TRBV29-1	.	few
TGTGCCACTTCCGGGACAGGCCGCCAAGAGACCCAGTACTTC	CATSGTGRQETQYF	TRBJ2-5	TRBV10-3	TRBD1	many
TGTGCCAGCAGTTATCGAGGGGTCAGCTACGAGCAGTACTTC	CASSYRGVSYEQYF	TRBJ2-7	TRBV12-3/TRBV12-4	.	few
TGTGCCAGCGGGGCAGGGCGGGACACTGAAGCTTTCTTT	CASGAGRDTEAFF	TRBJ1-1	TRBV12-3/TRBV12-4	.	.
TGTGCCAGCAGCTTAGAACTGGGGAAGAACACCGGGGAGCTGTTTTTT	CASSLELGKNTGELFF	TRBJ2-2	TRBV7-2	.	few
TGTGCCAGCACCTCTGCCCGAGGGACTGTTAACGAGCAGTACTTC	CASTSARGTVNEQYF	TRBJ2-7	TRBV28	.	.
TGCAGTGCTAGATCTCACTTTACCTACGAGCAGTACTTC	CSARSHFTYEQYF	TRBJ2-7	TRBV20-1	.	few
TGTGCCAGCAGACCACTCCCGGGACTAGCGGGAGGTGATGGAAAAACAGATACGCAGTATTTT	CASRPLPGLAGGDGKTDTQYF	TRBJ2-3	TRBV6-2/TRBV6-3	TRBD2	few
TGTGCCATCAGGGTAGCGGGGGGAGGCAACGAGCAGTACTTC	CAIRVAGGGNEQYF	TRBJ2-7	TRBV10-3	TRBD2	few